This T cell receptor beta chain was identified during a study of cytomegalovirus exposure and HLA in healthy donors. TCRdb keeps only in-frame clones here, not all; method: immunoSEQ multiplex PCR. The sample has about 58,000 clones; over 85% are singletons. The sample consisted of PBMCs. This clonotype was obtained from a man aged 18 to 30 in good health and CMV-seronegative.

Here the CDR3 DNA reads TGTGCCAGTAGTCCACTAGCGGGAGGTTTGGCAGATACGCAGTATTTT. It encodes CASSPLAGGLADTQYF. The chain combines TRBV19 with TRBJ2-3; TRBD2 matches 12 bases. Trimming took 5 bases from V and 4 from J; bases not matched to a gene: 7. Germline assignment: CDR1 LNHDA and CDR2 SQIVND (reference sequence). The CDR3 covers 16 residues.